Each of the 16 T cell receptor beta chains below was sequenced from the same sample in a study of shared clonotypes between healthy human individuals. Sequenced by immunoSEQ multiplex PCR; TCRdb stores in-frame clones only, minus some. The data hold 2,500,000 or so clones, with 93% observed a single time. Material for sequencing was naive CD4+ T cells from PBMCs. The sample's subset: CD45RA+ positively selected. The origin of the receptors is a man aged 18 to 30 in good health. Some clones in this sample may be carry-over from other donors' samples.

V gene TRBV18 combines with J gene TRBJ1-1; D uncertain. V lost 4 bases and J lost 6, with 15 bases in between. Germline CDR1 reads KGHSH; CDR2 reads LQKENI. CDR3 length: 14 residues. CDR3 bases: TGTGCCAGCTCACTGAGACCGGGAAGCGCTGAAGCTTTCTTT. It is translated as CASSLRPGSAEAFF.

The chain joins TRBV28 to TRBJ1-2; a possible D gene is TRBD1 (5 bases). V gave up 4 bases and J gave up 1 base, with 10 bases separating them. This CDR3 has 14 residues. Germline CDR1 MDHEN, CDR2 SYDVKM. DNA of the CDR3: TGTGCCAGCAGTTCCCTGACAGTTAACTATGGCTACACCTTC. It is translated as CASSSLTVNYGYTF.

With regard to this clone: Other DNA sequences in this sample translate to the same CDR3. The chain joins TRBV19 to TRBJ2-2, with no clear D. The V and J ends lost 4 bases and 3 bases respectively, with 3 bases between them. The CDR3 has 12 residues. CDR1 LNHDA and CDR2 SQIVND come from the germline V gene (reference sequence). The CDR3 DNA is TGTGCCAGTAGTACATACACCGGGGAGCTGTTTTTT. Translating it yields CASSTYTGELFF.

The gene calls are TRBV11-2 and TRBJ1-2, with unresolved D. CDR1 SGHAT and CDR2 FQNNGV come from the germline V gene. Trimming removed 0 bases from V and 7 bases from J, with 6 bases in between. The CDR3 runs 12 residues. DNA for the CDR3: TGTGCCAGCAGCTTAGAGGGTAGTGGCTACACCTTC. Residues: CASSLEGSGYTF.

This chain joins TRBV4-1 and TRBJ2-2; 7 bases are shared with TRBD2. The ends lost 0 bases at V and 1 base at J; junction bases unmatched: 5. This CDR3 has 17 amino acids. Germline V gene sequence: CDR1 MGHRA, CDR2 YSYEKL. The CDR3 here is CASSQEKASGNTGELFF. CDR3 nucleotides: TGCGCCAGCAGCCAAGAAAAGGCTAGCGGGAACACCGGGGAGCTGTTTTTT.

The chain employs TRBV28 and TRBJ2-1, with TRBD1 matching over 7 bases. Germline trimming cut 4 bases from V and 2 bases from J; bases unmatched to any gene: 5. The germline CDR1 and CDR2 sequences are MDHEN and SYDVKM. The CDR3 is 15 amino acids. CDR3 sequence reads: CASSSTGDTYNEQFF. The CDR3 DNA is TGTGCCAGCAGTTCTACAGGGGACACCTACAATGAGCAGTTCTTC.

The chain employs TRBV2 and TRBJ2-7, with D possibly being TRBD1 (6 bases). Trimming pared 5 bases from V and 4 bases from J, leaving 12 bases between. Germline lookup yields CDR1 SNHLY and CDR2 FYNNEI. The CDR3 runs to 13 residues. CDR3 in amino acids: CASSLQGRYEQYF. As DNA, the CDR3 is TGTGCCAGCAGTCTACAGGGTCGGTACGAGCAGTACTTC.

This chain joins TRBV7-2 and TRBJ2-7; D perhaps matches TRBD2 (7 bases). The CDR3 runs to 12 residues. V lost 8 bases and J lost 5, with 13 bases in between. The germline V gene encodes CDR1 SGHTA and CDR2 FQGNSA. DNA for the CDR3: TGTGCCAGCCGTAGGGGGGGCCACGAGCAGTACTTC. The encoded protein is CASRRGGHEQYF.

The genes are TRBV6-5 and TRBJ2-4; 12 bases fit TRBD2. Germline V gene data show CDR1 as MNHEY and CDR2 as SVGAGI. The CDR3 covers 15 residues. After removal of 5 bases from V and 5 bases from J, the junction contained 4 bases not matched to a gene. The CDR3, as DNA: TGTGCCAGCAGTCCTAGCGGGAGGGCCGAAAACATTCAGTACTTC. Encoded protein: CASSPSGRAENIQYF.

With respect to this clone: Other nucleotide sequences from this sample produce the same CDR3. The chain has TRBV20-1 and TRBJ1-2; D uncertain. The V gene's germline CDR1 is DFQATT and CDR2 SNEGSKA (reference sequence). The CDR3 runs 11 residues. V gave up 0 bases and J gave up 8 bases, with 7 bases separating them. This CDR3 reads CSARDRAGYTF. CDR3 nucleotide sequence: TGCAGTGCTAGAGATCGGGCGGGCTACACCTTC.

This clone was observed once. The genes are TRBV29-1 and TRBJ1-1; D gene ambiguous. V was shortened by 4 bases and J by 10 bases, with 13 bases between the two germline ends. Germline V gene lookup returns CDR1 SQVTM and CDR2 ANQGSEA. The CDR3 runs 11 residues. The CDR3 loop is CSVGRPRVAFF. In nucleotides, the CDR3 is TGCAGCGTTGGACGGCCTCGGGTAGCTTTCTTT.

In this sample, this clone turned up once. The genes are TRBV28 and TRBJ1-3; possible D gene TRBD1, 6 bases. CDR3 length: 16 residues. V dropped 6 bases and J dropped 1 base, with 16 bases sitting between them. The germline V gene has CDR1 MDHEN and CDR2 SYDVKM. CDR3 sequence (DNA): TGTGCCAGCAGCCTCCCCCAGGGGATATCTGGAAACACCATATATTTT. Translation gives CASSLPQGISGNTIYF. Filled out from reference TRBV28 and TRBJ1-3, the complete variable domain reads DVKVTQSSRYLVKRTGEKVFLECVQDMDHENMFWYRQDPGLGLRLIYFSYDVKMKEKGDIPEGYSVSREKKERFSLILESASTNQTSMYLCASSLPQGISGNTIYFGEGSWLTVV.

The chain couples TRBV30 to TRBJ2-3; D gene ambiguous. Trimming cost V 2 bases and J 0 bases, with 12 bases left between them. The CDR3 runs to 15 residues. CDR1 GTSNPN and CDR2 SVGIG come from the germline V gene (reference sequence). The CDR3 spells CAWSSSGFSTDTQYF. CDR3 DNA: TGTGCCTGGAGTTCTTCCGGTTTTAGCACAGATACGCAGTATTTT.

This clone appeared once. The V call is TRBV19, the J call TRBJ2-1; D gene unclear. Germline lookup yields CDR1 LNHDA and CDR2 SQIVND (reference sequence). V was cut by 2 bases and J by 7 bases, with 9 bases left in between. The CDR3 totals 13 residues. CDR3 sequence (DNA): TGTGCCAGTAGTATACCAAGACCGAATGAGCAGTTCTTC. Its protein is CASSIPRPNEQFF.

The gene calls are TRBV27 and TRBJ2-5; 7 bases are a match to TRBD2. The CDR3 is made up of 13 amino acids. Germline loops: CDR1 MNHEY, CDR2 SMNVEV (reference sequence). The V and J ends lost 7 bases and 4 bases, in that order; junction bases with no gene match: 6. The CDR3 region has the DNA TGTGCCAGCAAAATTTGGGGGGGAGAGACCCAGTACTTC. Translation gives CASKIWGGETQYF.

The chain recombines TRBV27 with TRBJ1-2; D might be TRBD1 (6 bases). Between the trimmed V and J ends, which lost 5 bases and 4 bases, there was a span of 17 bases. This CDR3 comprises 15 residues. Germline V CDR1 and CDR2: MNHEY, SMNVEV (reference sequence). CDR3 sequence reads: CASSPQGPLGYGYTF. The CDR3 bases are TGTGCCAGCAGTCCACAGGGTCCCTTAGGCTATGGCTACACCTTC.